The next 18 T cell receptor beta chains were all read from a single sample in a study of Ad26.COV2.S vaccination and SARS-CoV-2 variants. Treatment given: 15 to 20 received Ad26.COV2.S at low or high dose, single or two shots; several received placebo; per-sample allocation not given. Each sample was drawn 63 days after the first injection (of vaccine or placebo). TCRdb's copy holds only in-frame clones and misses some; the assay was immunoSEQ multiplex PCR. This table holds roughly 350,000 clones, 80% to 90% found once. The sample in question was peripheral blood, obtained in a trial of Ad26.COV2.S vaccine versus placebo. The receptors originated from a person between 18 and 59 years old who received the Ad26.COV2.S COVID-19 vaccine or a placebo.

This sequence joins TRBV27 and TRBJ1-6, with D possibly being TRBD1 (6 bases). V shed 3 bases and J shed 9 bases, with 15 bases lying between them. The CDR3 length is 15 residues. Germline CDR1 is MNHEY and CDR2 is SMNVEV (reference sequence). The CDR3 DNA sequence: TGTGCCAGCAGTTTTGGTGAGGGACACCGTTCACCCCTCCACTTT. Its translation: CASSFGEGHRSPLHF.

The chain has TRBV24-1 and TRBJ2-1, with TRBD1 matching 12 bases. Germline CDR1 reads KGHDR; CDR2 reads SFDVKD. Unmatched junction bases numbered 9, after V lost 5 bases and J lost 14 bases. There are 14 residues in the CDR3. CDR3 sequence (DNA): TGTGCCACCAGTGCCCACCGGGACAGGGGGCGGAAGTTCTTC. Residues: CATSAHRDRGRKFF.

CDR3 sequence (DNA): TGTGCCAGCAGCGTTGCTGTTACGGGATACGAGCAGTACTTC. Amino acids: CASSVAVTGYEQYF. J is TRBJ2-7 and V is TRBV9, with D maybe TRBD2 (5 bases). The CDR3 contains 14 residues. Germline V lookup: CDR1 SGDLS, CDR2 YYNGEE. Deletions cut 2 bases from V and 4 bases from J, with 13 bases between.

The V and J genes are TRBV2 and TRBJ1-2; D is uncertain. Germline-derived CDR1 and CDR2 are SNHLY and FYNNEI. Deletions cut 1 base from V and 7 bases from J, with 13 bases between. This CDR3 has 14 amino acids. The CDR3, as DNA: TGTGCCAGCAGTGAAGTGACACCAGTCGGTGGCTACACCTTC. Encoded protein: CASSEVTPVGGYTF.

The table lists this clone with a count of one. The chain joins TRBV18 to TRBJ2-1, with TRBD2 matching 9 bases. V shed 3 bases and J 2 bases; nucleotides not matched to a gene: 5. The CDR3 runs to 16 residues. CDR1 is KGHSH, CDR2 LQKENI, per germline. The CDR3 coding sequence is TGTGCCAGCTCACCGCTAGCGGGATACACCTACAATGAGCAGTTCTTC. It yields the protein CASSPLAGYTYNEQFF.

This clone has more than one count but fewer than ten. V is TRBV4-3 and J is TRBJ1-5; a weak D match, TRBD1 (6 bases). The CDR3 runs 17 residues. Trimming took 0 bases from V and 0 from J, leaving 12 bases between them. CDR1 is LGHNA, CDR2 YSLEER, per germline. CDR3 DNA: TGCGCCAGCAGCCAAGACCGGACAGATTTTAGCAATCAGCCCCAGCATTTT. Its protein is CASSQDRTDFSNQPQHF.

This chain uses TRBV25-1 with TRBJ1-1; D perhaps matches TRBD1 (5 bases). V was clipped by 3 bases and J by 4 bases, with 15 bases between them. This CDR3 contains 15 residues. Germline assignment: CDR1 MGHDK and CDR2 SYGVNS. The CDR3 reads CASSEGVGGSTEAFF. CDR3 bases: TGTGCCAGCAGTGAGGGGGTCGGGGGTAGCACTGAAGCTTTCTTT.

This chain connects TRBV9 to TRBJ2-3; 10 bases are a match to TRBD2. The CDR3 consists of 16 residues. Unmatched junction bases numbered 5, after V lost 0 bases and J lost 4 bases. CDR1 is SGDLS, CDR2 YYNGEE, per germline. This chain's CDR3 is CASSVVAGGGSDTQYF. CDR3 nucleotide sequence: TGTGCCAGCAGCGTAGTAGCGGGGGGTGGGTCAGATACGCAGTATTTT.

The chain has TRBV11-2 and TRBJ1-2, with D unclear. V dropped 5 bases and J dropped 2 bases, with 12 bases sitting between them. This CDR3 has 14 amino acids. Germline-derived CDR1 and CDR2 are SGHAT and FQNNGV. CDR3 nucleotide sequence: TGTGCCAGCAGCCCCAACGGTGGGAACTATGGCTACACCTTC. Translating it yields CASSPNGGNYGYTF.

The V and J genes are TRBV9 and TRBJ1-5; tentatively, D is TRBD1 (6 bases). The CDR3 consists of 15 residues. Germline V gene sequence: CDR1 SGDLS, CDR2 YYNGEE. Trimming cost V 0 bases and J 4 bases, with 11 bases left between them. In nucleotides, the CDR3 is TGTGCCAGCAGCGTAGACAGGGATTCGAATCAGCCCCAGCATTTT. Amino acid sequence: CASSVDRDSNQPQHF.

V and J are TRBV5-6 and TRBJ1-1; D may be TRBD1 (6 bases). Germline V CDR1 and CDR2: SGHDT, YYEEEE. V lost 7 bases to trimming and J lost 4 bases, with 20 bases between them. The CDR3 runs 15 residues. The CDR3 DNA sequence: TGTGCCAGCGAGCTCGCATTGTCAGGGGCCACTGAAGCTTTCTTT. It specifies CASELALSGATEAFF. Full variable domain (missing parts from reference TRBV5-6 and TRBJ1-1): DAGVTQSPTHLIKTRGQQVTLRCSPKSGHDTVSWYQQALGQGPQFIFQYYEEEERQRGNFPDRFSGHQFPNYSSELNVNALLLGDSALYLCASELALSGATEAFFGQGTRLTVV.

The chain recombines TRBV7-8 with TRBJ1-2; 11 positions match TRBD1. From germline, CDR1 is SGHVS and CDR2 FQNEAQ. This CDR3 comprises 16 residues. The J segment lost 4 bases and the V segment lost 5 bases, leaving 9 bases of the junction unmatched. The CDR3 DNA reads TGTGCCAGCAGCCCGGCCGGGACAGGGGGTATCTATGGCTACACCTTC. Translated, it gives CASSPAGTGGIYGYTF. Together with reference TRBV7-8 and TRBJ1-2, the CDR3 gives the full variable domain: GAGVSQSPRYKVAKRGQDVALRCDPISGHVSLFWYQQALGQGPEFLTYFQNEAQLDKSGLPSDRFFAERPEGSVSTLKIQRTQQEDSAVYLCASSPAGTGGIYGYTFGSGTRLTVV.

The chain joins TRBV5-1 to TRBJ2-7, with D tentatively TRBD1 (6 bases). V lost 2 bases to trimming and J lost 4 bases, with 16 bases between them. Per the germline V gene, CDR1 is SGHRS and CDR2 is YFSETQ. CDR3 length: 15 residues. The CDR3 sequence is CASSFQDRNLYEQYF. Here the CDR3 DNA reads TGCGCCAGCAGCTTTCAGGACAGAAACCTTTACGAGCAGTACTTC.

This chain links TRBV4-2 with TRBJ1-6; TRBD1 agrees at 9 bases. The V gene's germline CDR1 is LGHNA and CDR2 YNFKEQ. Trimming at V came to 1 base and at J to 10 bases, leaving 11 bases not matched to a gene. The CDR3 consists of 17 residues. The CDR3: CASSQGPRDREGSPLHF. CDR3 nucleotide sequence: TGTGCCAGCAGCCAAGGACCCCGGGACAGGGAAGGGTCACCCCTCCACTTT.

The DNA of the CDR3 is TGTGCCAGCAGCCAAGATCAGGCCGTTTGGAACACTGAAGCTTTCTTT. Encoded protein: CASSQDQAVWNTEAFF. This chain joins TRBV3-1 (or the pseudogene TRBV3-2) and TRBJ1-1; D remains ambiguous. The CDR3 contains 16 residues. V dropped 0 bases and J dropped 1 base, with 12 bases sitting between them. Germline V gene sequence: CDR1 LGHDT, CDR2 YNNKEL (reference sequence).

The chain is built from TRBV7-9 and TRBJ2-6; D call uncertain. The CDR3 contains 19 residues. Trimming cost V 5 bases and J 2 bases, with 22 bases left between them. Germline CDR1 reads SEHNR; CDR2 reads FQNEAQ (reference sequence). CDR3 in DNA: TGTGCCAGCAGCGCAGACGGGTGGTATGTCAAAGCTGGGGCCAACGTCCTGACTTTC. This codes for CASSADGWYVKAGANVLTF.

The rearrangement joins TRBV5-8 to TRBJ1-2; 10 bases line up with TRBD1. CDR1 and CDR2 from the germline V gene are SGHTS and YDEGEE. The CDR3 is 13 amino acids. V dropped 3 bases and J dropped 7; count of bases not matched to a gene: 3. DNA for the CDR3: TGTGCCAGCAGCTATCGACAGGGGGCTGGCTACACCTTC. This sequence encodes CASSYRQGAGYTF.

The rearrangement links TRBV9 to TRBJ2-7; 7 nucleotides agree with TRBD1. Germline V gives CDR1 SGDLS, CDR2 YYNGEE. V was clipped by 3 bases and J by 1 base; unmatched bases: 4. This CDR3 is 14 amino acids long. Here the CDR3 DNA reads TGTGCCAGCAGCGCTGGGGACAGATCCTACGAGCAGTACTTC. It codes for CASSAGDRSYEQYF.